Reported below is one TCR beta chain. This CDR3 has 14 amino acids. Trimming shortened V by 6 bases and J by 5 bases, and 13 bases separated the two germline ends. Germline values: CDR1 MGHDK, CDR2 SYGVNS. The sample is drawn from a study of blood T cell repertoires in COVID-19. The protocol was immunoSEQ multiplex PCR, while the TCRdb copy is restricted to in-frame clones and leaves out a portion. This table has a few hundred thousand clones, approximately 82% appearing once. Specimen: peripheral blood. The chain uses TRBV25-1 and TRBJ1-4; possibly TRBD1 for D (5 bases). The clonotype comes from a woman younger than 30 with acute or convalescent COVID-19. Written as DNA, the CDR3 is TGTGCCAGCAGCCGGGACGGACTAAATGAAAAACTGTTTTTT. Amino acids: CASSRDGLNEKLFF.